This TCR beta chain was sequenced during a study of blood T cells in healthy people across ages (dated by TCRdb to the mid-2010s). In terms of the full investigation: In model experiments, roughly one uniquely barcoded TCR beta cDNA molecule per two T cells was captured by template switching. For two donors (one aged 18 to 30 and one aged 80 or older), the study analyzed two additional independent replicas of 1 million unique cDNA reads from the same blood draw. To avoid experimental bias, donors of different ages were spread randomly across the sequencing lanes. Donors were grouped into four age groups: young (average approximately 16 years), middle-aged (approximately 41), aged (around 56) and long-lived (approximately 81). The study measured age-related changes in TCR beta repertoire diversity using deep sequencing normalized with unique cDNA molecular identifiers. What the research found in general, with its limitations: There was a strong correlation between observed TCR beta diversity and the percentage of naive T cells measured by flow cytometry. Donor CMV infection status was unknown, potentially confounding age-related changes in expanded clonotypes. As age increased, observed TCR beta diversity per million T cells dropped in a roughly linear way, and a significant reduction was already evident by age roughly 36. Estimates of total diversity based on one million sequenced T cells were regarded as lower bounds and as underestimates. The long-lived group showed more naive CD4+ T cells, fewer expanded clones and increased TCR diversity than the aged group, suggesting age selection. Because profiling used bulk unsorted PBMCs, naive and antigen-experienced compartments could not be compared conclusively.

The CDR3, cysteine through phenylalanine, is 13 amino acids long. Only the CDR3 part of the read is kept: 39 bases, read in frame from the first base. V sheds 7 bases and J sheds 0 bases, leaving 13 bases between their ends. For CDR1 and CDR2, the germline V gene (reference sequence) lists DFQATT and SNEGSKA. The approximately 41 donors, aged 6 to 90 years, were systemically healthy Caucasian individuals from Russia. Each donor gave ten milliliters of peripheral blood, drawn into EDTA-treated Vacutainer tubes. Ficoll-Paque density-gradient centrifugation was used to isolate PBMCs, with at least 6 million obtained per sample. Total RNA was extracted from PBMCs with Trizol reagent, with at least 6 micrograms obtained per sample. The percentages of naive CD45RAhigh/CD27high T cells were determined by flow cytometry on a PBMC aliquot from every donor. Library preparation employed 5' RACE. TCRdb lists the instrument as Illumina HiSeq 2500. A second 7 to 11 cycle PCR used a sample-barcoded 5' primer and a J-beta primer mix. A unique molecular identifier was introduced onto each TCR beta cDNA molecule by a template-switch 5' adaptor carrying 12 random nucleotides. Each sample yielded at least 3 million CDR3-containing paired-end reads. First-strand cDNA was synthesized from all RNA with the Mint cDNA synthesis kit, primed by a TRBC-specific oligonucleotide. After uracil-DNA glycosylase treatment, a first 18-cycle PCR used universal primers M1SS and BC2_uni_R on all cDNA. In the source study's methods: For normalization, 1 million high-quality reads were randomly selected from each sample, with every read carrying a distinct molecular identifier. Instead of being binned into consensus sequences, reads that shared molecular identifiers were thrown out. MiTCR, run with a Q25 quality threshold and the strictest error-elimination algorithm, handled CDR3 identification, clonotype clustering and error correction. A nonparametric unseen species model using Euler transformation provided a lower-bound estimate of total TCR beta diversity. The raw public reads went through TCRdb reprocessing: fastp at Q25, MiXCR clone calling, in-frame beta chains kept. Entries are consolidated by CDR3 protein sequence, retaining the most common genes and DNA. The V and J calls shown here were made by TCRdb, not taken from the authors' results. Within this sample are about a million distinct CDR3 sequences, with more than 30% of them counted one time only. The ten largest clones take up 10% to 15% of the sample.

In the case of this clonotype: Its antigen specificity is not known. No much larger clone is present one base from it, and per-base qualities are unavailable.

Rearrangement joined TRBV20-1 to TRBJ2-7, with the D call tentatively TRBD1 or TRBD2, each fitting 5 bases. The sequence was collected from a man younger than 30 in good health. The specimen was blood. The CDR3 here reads CSGGEGTSYEQYF. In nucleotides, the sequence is TGCAGTGGGGGTGAGGGGACCTCCTACGAGCAGTACTTC.